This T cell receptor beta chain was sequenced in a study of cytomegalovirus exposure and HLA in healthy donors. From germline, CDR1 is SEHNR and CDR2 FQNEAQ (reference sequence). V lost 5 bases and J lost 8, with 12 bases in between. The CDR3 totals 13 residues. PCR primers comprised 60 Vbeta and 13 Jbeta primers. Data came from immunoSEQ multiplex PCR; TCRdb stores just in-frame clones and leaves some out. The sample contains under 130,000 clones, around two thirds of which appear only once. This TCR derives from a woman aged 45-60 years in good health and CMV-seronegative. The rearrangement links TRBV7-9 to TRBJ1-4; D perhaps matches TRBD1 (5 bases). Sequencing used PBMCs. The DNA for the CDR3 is TGTGCCAGCAGCCTAACCGACAGAGAAAAACTGTTTTTT. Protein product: CASSLTDREKLFF.